This record concerns one TCR beta chain sequence. Antigen unknown. The CDR3 runs 10 residues. CDR1 is SNHLY, CDR2 FYNNEI, per germline. V was trimmed by 1 base and J by 10 bases, leaving 4 bases between them. These data are taken from a study of shared clonotypes between healthy human individuals. Points from the study as a whole: Estimated clonotype richness was generally higher in naive than memory subsets. The small donor group covered limited genetic and exposure diversity. The authors expected sequencing depth to affect clonotype sharing among donors.

Per sorted-subset replicate PCR, input was 200 to 250 ng DNA, representing tens of thousands of T cell genomes. The assay was immunoSEQ multiplex PCR, and TCRdb's table has in-frame clones only and misses some. The table shows over a million clones, with 95% to 99% occurring only once. Sequencing was carried out using naive CD4+ T cells sorted from blood. Specified subset: CD45RA+ positively selected. The source is a man aged 25 to 45 in good health. The V gene is TRBV2, the J gene TRBJ1-2; D ambiguous. The CDR3 bases are TGTGCCAGCAGTGAAGGTGTCTACACCTTC. Protein sequence: CASSEGVYTF. The full variable domain, in which reference TRBV2 and TRBJ1-2 provide the parts outside the CDR3, is EPEVTQTPSHQVTQMGQEVILRCVPISNHLYFYWYRQILGQKVEFLVSFYNNEISEKSEIFDDQFSVERPDGSNFTLKIRSTKLEDSAMYFCASSEGVYTFGSGTRLTVV.